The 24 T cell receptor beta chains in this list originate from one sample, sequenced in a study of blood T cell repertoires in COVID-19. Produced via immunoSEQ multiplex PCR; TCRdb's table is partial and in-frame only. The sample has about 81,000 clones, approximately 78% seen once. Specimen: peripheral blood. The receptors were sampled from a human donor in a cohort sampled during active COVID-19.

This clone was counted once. CDR3: CASSARWGDTEAFF. The CDR3 DNA reads TGTGCCAGCAGCGCCCGTTGGGGAGACACTGAAGCTTTCTTT. The chain links TRBV9 to TRBJ1-1; no definite D call. V was shortened by 3 bases and J by 3 bases, with 12 bases between the two germline ends. CDR3 length: 14 residues. The V gene's germline CDR1 is SGDLS and CDR2 YYNGEE.

CDR3 region: CASSYKTVSGEQYF. The CDR3 nucleotides read TGTGCCAGCAGTTACAAGACAGTTTCGGGTGAGCAGTACTTC. The V call is TRBV6-5, the J call TRBJ2-7; weak D call: TRBD1 (5 bases). Germline values: CDR1 MNHEY, CDR2 SVGAGI. The CDR3 covers 14 residues. V shed 2 bases and J shed 7 bases, with 15 bases lying between them.

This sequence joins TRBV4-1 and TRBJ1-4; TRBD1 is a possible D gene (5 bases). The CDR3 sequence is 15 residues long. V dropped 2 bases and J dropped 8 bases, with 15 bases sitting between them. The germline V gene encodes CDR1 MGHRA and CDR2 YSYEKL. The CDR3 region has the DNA TGCGCCAGCAGCCAAAGGGGCGGGGTGGCGGAAAAACTGTTTTTT. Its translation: CASSQRGGVAEKLFF.

The DNA of the CDR3 is TGCGCCAGCAGCCAAGGCGCAGGGGCCTCTGGAAACACCATATATTTT. Amino acid sequence: CASSQGAGASGNTIYF. V is TRBV4-3 and J is TRBJ1-3; D may be TRBD1 (6 bases). V dropped 1 base and J dropped 0 bases, with 10 bases sitting between them. The CDR3 has 16 residues. Germline V gene data show CDR1 as LGHNA and CDR2 as YSLEER.

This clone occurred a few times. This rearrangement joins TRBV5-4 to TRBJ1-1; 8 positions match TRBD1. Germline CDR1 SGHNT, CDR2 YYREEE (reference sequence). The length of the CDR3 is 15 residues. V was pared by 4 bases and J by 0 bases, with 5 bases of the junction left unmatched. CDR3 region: CASSGPRGLNTEAFF. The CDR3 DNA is TGTGCCAGCAGCGGACCCAGGGGGCTGAACACTGAAGCTTTCTTT. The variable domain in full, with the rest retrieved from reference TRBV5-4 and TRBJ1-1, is ETGVTQSPTHLIKTRGQQVTLRCSSQSGHNTVSWYQQALGQGPQFIFQYYREEENGRGNFPPRFSGLQFPNYSSELNVNALELDDSALYLCASSGPRGLNTEAFFGQGTRLTVV.

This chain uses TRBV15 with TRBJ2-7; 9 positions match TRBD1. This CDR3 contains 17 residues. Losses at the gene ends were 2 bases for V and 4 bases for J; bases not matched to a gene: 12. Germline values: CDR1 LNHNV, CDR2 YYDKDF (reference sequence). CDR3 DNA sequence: TGTGCCACCAGCAGATCCTGGGAACAGGGGGCAGCGTACGAGCAGTACTTC. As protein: CATSRSWEQGAAYEQYF. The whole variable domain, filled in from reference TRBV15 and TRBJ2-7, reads DAMVIQNPRYQVTQFGKPVTLSCSQTLNHNVMYWYQQKSSQAPKLLFHYYDKDFNNEADTPDNFQSRRPNTSFCFLDIRSPGLGDTAMYLCATSRSWEQGAAYEQYFGPGTRLTVT.

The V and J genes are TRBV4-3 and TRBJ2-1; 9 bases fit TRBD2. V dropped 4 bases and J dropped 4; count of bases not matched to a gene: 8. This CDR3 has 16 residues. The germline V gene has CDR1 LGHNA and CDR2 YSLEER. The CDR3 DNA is TGCGCCAGCAGCCCAAGAGCGGGGGGTCTTTACAATGAGCAGTTCTTC. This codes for CASSPRAGGLYNEQFF.

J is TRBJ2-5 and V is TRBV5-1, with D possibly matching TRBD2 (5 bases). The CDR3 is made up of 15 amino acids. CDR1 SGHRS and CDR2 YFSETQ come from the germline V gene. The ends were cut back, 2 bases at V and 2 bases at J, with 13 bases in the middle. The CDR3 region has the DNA TGCGCCAGCAGCTTTATCGGAGGTCCACAAGAGACCCAGTACTTC. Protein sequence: CASSFIGGPQETQYF.

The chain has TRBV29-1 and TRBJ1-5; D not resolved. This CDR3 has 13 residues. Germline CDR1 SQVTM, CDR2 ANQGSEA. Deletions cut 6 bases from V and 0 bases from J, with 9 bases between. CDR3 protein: CSVAENSNQPQHF. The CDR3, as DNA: TGCAGCGTGGCCGAAAATAGCAATCAGCCCCAGCATTTT.

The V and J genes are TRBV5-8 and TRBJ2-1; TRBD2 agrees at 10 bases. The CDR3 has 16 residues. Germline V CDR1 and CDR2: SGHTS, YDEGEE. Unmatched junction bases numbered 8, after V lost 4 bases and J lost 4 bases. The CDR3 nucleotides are TGTGCCAGCAGCCCGCGACTAGCGGGTCAATACAATGAGCAGTTCTTC. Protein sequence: CASSPRLAGQYNEQFF.

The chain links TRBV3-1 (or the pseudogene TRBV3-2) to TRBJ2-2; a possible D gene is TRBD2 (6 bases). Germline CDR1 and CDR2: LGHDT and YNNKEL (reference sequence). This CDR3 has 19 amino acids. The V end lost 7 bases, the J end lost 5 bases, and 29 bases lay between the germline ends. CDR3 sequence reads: CASTSKRAVGLITTGELFF. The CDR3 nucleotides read TGTGCCAGCACCTCAAAGAGAGCAGTGGGACTGATTACAACCGGGGAGCTGTTTTTT.

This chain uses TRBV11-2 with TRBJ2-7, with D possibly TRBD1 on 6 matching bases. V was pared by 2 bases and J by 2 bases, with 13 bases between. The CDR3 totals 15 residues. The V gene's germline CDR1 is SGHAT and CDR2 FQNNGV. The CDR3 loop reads CASSLRGGQTYEQYF. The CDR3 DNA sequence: TGTGCCAGCAGCTTACGAGGAGGACAGACCTACGAGCAGTACTTC.

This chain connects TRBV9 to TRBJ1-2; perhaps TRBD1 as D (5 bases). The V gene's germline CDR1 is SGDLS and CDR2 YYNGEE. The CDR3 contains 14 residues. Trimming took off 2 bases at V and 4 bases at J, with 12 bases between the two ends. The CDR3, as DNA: TGTGCCAGCAGCGTCTTATCGGGGGGCTATGGCTACACCTTC. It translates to CASSVLSGGYGYTF.

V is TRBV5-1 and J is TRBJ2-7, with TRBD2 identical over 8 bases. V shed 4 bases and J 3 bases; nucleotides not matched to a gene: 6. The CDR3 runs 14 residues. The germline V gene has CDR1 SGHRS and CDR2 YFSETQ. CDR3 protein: CASSRGLENYEQYF. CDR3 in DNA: TGCGCCAGCAGCCGGGGACTAGAGAACTACGAGCAGTACTTC. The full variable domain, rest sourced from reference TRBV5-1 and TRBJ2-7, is KAGVTQTPRYLIKTRGQQVTLSCSPISGHRSVSWYQQTPGQGLQFLFEYFSETQRNKGNFPGRFSGRQFSNSRSEMNVSTLELGDSALYLCASSRGLENYEQYFGPGTRLTVT.

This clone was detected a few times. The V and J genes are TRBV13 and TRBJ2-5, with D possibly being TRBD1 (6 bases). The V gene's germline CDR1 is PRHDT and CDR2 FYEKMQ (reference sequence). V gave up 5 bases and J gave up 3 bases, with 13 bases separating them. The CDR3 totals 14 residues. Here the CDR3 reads CASSKDSGKETQYF. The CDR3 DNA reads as TGTGCCAGCAGCAAGGACAGCGGCAAAGAGACCCAGTACTTC. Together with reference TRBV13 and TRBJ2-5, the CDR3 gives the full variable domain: AAGVIQSPRHLIKEKRETATLKCYPIPRHDTVYWYQQGPGQDPQFLISFYEKMQSDKGSIPDRFSAQQFSDYHSELNMSSLELGDSALYFCASSKDSGKETQYFGPGTRLLVL.

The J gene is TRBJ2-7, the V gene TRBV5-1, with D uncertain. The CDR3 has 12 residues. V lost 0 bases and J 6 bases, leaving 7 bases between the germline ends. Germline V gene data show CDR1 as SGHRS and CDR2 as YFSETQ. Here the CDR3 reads CASSLVVGEQYF. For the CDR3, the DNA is TGCGCCAGCAGCTTGGTGGTCGGCGAGCAGTACTTC.

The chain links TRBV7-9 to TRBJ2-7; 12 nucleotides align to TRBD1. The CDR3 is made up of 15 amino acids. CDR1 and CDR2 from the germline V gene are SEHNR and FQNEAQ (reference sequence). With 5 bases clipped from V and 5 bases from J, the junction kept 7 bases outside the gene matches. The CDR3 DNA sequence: TGTGCCAGCAGCCCCGGGACAGGGGGCTTTCACGAGCAGTACTTC. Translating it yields CASSPGTGGFHEQYF.

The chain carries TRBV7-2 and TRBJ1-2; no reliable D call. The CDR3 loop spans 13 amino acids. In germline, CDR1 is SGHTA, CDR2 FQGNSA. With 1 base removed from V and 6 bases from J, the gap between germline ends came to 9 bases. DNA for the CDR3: TGTGCCAGCAGCTTAGGGGAGGCTCATGGCTACACCTTC. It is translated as CASSLGEAHGYTF.

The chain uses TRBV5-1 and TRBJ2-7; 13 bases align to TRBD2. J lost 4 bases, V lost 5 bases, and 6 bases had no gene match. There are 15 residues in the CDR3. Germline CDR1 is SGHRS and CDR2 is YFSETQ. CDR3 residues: CASSDGTSGVYEQYF. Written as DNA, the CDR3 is TGCGCCAGCAGTGACGGGACTAGCGGGGTTTACGAGCAGTACTTC.

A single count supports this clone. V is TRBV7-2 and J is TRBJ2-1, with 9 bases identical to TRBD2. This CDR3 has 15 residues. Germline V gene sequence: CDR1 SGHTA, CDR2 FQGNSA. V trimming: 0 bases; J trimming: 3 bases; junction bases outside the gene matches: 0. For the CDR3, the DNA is TGTGCCAGCAGCTTAGCAGCGGGGGGCTACAATGAGCAGTTCTTC. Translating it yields CASSLAAGGYNEQFF.

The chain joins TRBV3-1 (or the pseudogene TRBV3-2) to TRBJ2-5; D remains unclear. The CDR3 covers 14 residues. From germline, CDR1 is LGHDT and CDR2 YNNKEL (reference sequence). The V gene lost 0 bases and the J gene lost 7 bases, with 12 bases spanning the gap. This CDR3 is CASSQDKNFGTQYF. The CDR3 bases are TGTGCCAGCAGCCAAGATAAGAACTTTGGGACCCAGTACTTC.

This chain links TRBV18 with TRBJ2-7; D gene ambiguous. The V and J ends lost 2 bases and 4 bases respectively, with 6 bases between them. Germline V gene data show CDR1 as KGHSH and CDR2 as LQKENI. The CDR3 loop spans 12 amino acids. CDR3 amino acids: CASSPNQYEQYF. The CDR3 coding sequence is TGTGCCAGCTCACCAAATCAGTACGAGCAGTACTTC.

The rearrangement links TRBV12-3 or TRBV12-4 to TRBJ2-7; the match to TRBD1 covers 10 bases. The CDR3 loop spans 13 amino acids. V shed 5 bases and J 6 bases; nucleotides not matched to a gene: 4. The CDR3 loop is CASSIDRGPEQYF. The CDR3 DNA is TGTGCCAGCAGTATAGACAGGGGGCCCGAGCAGTACTTC.

The CDR3 loop is CAISLSGQFMNTEAFF. The CDR3 coding sequence is TGTGCCATCAGTCTTTCTGGACAGTTCATGAACACTGAAGCTTTCTTT. The gene calls are TRBV10-3 and TRBJ1-1, with D possibly being TRBD1 (6 bases). Trimming took off 5 bases at V and 0 bases at J, with 16 bases between the two ends. This CDR3 comprises 16 residues. Germline V CDR1 and CDR2: ENHRY, SYGVKD.